A few counts support the clone carrying this T cell receptor (beta chain). Its target is unknown. The data belong to a study of T cell repertoires in ileal Crohn's disease. Findings of the study overall: Clonal expansions were more frequent in active smokers than non-smokers at surgery.

Only in-frame clones appear in the TCRdb table, and some are missing; sequencing was by immunoSEQ multiplex PCR. The data hold about 15,000 clones, with around 80% observed a single time. Germline CDR1 reads MNHNS; CDR2 reads SASEGT. This CDR3 contains 14 residues. V shed 6 bases and J 4 bases; nucleotides not matched to a gene: 2. The source is an adult with Crohn's disease. J is TRBJ1-6 and V is TRBV6-1; 8 nucleotides agree with TRBD1. Sequenced material: ileal tissue. As DNA, the CDR3 is TGTGCCAGCAGGGGACAGGCGTATAATTCACCCCTCCACTTT. Its translation: CASRGQAYNSPLHF.